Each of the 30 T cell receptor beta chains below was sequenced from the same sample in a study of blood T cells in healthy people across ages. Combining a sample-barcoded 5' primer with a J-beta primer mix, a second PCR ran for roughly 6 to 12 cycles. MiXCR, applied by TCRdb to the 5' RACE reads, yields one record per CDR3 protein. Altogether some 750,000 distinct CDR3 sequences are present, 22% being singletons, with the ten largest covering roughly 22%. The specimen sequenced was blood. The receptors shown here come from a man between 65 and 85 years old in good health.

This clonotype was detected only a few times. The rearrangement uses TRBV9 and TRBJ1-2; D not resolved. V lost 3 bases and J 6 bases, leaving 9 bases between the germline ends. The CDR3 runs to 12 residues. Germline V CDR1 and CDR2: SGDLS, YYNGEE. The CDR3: CASSAPENGYTF. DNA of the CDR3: TGTGCCAGCAGCGCCCCAGAGAATGGCTACACCTTC.

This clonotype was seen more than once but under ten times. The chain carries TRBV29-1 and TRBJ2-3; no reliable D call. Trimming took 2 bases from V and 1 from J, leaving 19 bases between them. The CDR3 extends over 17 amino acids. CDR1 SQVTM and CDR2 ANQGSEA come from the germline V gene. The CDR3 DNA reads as TGCAGCGTTGAACTCCGGGCCCGAAGTTGGGGCACAGATACGCAGTATTTT. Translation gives CSVELRARSWGTDTQYF.

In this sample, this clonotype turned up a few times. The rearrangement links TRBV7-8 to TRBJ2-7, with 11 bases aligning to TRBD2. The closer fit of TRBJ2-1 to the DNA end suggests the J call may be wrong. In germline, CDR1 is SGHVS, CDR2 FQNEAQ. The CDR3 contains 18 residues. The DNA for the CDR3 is TGTGCCAGCAGCTCTCCCAATCTAGCGGGGGGCTTGTACAATGAGCAGTTCTTC. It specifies CASSSPNLAGGLYNEQFF.

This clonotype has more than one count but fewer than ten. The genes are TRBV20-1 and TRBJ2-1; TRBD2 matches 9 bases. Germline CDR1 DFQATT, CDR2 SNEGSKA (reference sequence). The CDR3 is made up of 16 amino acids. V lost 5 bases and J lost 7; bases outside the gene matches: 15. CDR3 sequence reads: CSARILIAGAGNEQFF. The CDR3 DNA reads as TGCAGTGCTCGAATCCTGATAGCGGGAGCGGGGAATGAGCAGTTCTTC.

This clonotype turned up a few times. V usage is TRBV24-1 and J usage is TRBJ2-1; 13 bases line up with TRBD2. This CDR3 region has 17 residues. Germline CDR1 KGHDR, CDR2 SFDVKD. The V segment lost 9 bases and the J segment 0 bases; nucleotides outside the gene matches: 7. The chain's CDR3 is CATSWTSGSLSYNEQFF. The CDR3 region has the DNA TGTGCCACCTCCTGGACTAGCGGGAGTCTCTCCTACAATGAGCAGTTCTTC.

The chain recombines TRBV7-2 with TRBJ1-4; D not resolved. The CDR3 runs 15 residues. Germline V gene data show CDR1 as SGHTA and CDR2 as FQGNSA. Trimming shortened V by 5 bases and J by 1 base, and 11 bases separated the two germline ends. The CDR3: CASSRGGITNEKLFF. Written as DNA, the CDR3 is TGTGCCAGCAGCAGAGGCGGGATAACTAATGAAAAACTGTTTTTT.

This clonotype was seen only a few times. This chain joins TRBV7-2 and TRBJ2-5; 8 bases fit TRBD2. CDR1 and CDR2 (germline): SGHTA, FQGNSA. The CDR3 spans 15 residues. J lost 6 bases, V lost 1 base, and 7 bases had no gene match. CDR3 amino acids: CASSLETGGPQTQYF. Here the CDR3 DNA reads TGTGCCAGCAGCTTAGAAACGGGAGGGCCGCAGACCCAGTACTTC.

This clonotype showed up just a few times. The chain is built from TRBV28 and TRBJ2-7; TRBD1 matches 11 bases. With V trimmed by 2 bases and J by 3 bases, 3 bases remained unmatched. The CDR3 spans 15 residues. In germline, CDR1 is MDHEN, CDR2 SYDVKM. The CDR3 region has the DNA TGTGCCAGCAGTTTACATGGGACAGGGGGCTACGAGCAGTACTTC. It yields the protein CASSLHGTGGYEQYF.

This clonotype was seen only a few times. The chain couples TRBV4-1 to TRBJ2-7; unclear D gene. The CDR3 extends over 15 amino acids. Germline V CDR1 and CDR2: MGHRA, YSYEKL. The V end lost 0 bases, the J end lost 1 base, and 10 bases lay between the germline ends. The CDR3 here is CASSQESARSYEQYF. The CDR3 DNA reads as TGCGCCAGCAGCCAAGAGTCGGCCAGGTCCTACGAGCAGTACTTC.

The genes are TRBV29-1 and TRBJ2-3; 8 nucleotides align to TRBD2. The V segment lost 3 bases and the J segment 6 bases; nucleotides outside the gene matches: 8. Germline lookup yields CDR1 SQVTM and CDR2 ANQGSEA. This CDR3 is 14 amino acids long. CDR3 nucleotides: TGCAGCGTTGAGGTGCAGCGGGAGTTCGATACGCAGTATTTT. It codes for CSVEVQREFDTQYF.

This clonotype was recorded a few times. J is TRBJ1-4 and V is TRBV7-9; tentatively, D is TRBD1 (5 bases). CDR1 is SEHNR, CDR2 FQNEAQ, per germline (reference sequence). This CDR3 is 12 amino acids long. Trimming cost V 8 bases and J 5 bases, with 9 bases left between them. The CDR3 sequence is CASRDANEKLFF. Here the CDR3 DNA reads TGTGCCAGCCGGGACGCAAATGAAAAACTGTTTTTT.

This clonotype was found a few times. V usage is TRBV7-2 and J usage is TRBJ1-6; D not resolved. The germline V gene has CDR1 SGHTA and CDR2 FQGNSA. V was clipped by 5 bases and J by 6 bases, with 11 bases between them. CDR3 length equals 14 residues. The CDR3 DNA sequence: TGTGCCAGCAGCCCCCGGGCGTCTAATTCACCCCTCCACTTT. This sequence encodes CASSPRASNSPLHF.

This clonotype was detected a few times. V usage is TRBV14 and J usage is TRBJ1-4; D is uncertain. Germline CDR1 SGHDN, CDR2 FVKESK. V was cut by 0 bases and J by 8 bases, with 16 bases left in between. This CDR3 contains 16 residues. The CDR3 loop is CASSQELREGSEKLFF. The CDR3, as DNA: TGTGCCAGCAGCCAAGAGTTGAGGGAGGGAAGCGAAAAACTGTTTTTT.

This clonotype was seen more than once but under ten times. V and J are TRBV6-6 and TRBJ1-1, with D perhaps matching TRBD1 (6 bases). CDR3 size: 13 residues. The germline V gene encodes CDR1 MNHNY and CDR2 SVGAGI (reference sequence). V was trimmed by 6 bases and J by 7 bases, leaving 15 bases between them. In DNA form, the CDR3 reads TGTGCCAGCAGGGAAGGGACATCTAATGAAGCTTTCTTT. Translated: CASREGTSNEAFF.

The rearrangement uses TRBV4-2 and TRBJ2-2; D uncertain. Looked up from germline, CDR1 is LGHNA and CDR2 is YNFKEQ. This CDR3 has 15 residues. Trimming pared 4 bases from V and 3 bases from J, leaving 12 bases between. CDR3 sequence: CASSLTQTDTGELFF. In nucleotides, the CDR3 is TGTGCCAGCAGCCTTACCCAAACCGACACCGGGGAGCTGTTTTTT.

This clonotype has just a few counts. CDR3 amino acids: CASSYLFTDTQYF. CDR3 in DNA: TGTGCCAGCAGTTATCTTTTCACAGATACGCAGTATTTT. The J gene is TRBJ2-3, the V gene TRBV6-2 or TRBV6-3; D is unresolved. Trimming shortened V by 3 bases and J by 2 bases, and 6 bases separated the two germline ends. CDR1 and CDR2 (germline): MNHEY, SVGEGT. The CDR3 covers 13 residues.

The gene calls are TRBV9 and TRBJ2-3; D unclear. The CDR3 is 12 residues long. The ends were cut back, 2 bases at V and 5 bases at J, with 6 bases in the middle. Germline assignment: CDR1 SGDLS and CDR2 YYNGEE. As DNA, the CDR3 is TGTGCCAGCAGCGTCACGATAGATACGCAGTATTTT. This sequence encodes CASSVTIDTQYF. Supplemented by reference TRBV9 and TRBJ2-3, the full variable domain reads DSGVTQTPKHLITATGQRVTLRCSPRSGDLSVYWYQQSLDQGLQFLIQYYNGEERAKGNILERFSAQQFPDLHSELNLSSLELGDSALYFCASSVTIDTQYFGPGTRLTVL.

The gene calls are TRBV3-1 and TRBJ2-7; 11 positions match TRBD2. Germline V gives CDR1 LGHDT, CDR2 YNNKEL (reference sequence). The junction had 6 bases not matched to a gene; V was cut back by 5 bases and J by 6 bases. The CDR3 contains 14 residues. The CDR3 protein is CASSKLAGAGEQYF. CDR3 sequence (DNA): TGTGCCAGCAGCAAACTAGCGGGAGCAGGCGAGCAGTACTTC.

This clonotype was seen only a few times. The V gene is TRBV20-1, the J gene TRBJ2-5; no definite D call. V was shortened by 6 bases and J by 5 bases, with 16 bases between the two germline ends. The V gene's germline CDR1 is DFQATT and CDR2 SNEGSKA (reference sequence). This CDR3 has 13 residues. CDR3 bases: TGCAGTGCCATAACGGGCAGATGGGAGACCCAGTACTTC. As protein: CSAITGRWETQYF.

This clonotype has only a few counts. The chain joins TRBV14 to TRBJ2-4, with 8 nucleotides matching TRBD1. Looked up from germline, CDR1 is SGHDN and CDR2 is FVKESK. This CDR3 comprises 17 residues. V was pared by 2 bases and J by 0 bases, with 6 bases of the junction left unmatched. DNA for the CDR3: TGTGCCAGCAGCCAACGTGGACAGGGACTAGCCAAAAACATTCAGTACTTC. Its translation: CASSQRGQGLAKNIQYF. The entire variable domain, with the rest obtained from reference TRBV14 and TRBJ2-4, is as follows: EAGVTQFPSHSVIEKGQTVTLRCDPISGHDNLYWYRRVMGKEIKFLLHFVKESKQDESGMPNNRFLAERTGGTYSTLKVQPAELEDSGVYFCASSQRGQGLAKNIQYFGAGTRLSVL.

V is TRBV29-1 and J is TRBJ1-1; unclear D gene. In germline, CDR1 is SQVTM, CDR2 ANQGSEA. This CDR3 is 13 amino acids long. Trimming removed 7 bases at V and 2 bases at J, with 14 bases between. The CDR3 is CSAPGWVNTEAFF. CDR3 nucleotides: TGCAGCGCCCCGGGCTGGGTAAACACTGAAGCTTTCTTT.

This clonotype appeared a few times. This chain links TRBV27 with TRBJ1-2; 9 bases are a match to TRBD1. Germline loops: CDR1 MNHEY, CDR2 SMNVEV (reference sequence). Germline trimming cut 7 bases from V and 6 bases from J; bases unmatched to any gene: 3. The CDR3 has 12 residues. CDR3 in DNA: TGTGCCAGCAAGACAGGGGGAAATGGCTACACCTTC. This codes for CASKTGGNGYTF.

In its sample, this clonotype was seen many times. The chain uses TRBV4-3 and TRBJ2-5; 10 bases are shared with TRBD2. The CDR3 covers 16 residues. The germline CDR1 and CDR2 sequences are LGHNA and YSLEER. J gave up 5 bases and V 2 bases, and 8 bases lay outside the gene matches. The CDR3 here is CASSQNPGLAMETQYF. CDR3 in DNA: TGCGCCAGCAGCCAAAACCCGGGACTAGCGATGGAGACCCAGTACTTC.

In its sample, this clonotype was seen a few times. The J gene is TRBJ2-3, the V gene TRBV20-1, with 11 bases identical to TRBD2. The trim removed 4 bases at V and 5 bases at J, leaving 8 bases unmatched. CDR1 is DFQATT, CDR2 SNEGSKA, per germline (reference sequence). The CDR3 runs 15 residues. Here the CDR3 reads CSATRSGRVGDTQYF. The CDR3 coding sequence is TGCAGTGCTACCCGTAGCGGGAGGGTGGGAGATACGCAGTATTTT.

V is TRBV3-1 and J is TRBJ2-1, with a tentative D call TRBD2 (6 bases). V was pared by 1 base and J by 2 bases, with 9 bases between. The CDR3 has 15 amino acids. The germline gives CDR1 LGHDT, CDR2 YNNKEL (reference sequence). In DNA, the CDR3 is TGTGCCAGCAGCCAAGGACTAGAGACCTACAATGAGCAGTTCTTC. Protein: CASSQGLETYNEQFF.

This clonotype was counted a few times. CDR3 in amino acids: CASSLAGVTGGAEAFF. CDR3 nucleotide sequence: TGCGCCAGCAGCTTGGCCGGGGTCACCGGGGGTGCTGAAGCTTTCTTT. The genes are TRBV5-1 and TRBJ1-1; D might be TRBD1 (5 bases). The CDR3 sequence is 16 residues long. V dropped 0 bases and J dropped 6 bases, with 18 bases sitting between them. Germline V gene lookup returns CDR1 SGHRS and CDR2 YFSETQ. Full variable domain (missing parts from reference TRBV5-1 and TRBJ1-1): KAGVTQTPRYLIKTRGQQVTLSCSPISGHRSVSWYQQTPGQGLQFLFEYFSETQRNKGNFPGRFSGRQFSNSRSEMNVSTLELGDSALYLCASSLAGVTGGAEAFFGQGTRLTVV.

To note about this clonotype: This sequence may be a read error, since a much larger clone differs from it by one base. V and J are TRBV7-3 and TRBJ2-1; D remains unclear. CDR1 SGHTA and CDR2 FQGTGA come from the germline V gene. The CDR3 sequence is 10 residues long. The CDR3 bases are TGTGGCAGCACTGCCAATGAGCAGTTCTTC. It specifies CGSTANEQFF.

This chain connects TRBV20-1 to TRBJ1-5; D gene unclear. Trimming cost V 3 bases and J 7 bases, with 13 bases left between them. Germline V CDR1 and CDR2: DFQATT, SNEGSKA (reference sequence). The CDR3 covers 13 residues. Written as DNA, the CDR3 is TGCAGTGCTAGGGCGGTAATTGGACAGCCCCAGCATTTT. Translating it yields CSARAVIGQPQHF.

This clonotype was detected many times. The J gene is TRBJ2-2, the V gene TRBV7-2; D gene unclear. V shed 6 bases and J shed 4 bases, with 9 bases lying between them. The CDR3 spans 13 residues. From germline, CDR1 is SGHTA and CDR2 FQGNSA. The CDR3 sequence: CASSLRSTGELFF. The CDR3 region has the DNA TGTGCCAGCAGTTTAAGGAGCACCGGGGAGCTGTTTTTT.

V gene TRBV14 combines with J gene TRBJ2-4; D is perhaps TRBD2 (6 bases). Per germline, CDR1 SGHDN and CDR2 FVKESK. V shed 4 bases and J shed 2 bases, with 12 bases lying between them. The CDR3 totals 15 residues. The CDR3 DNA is TGTGCCAGCAGCCGGGGAGGTGGGACCAAAAACATTCAGTACTTC. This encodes CASSRGGGTKNIQYF.